Presented here are 30 T cell receptor beta chains from one specimen sequenced in a study of blood T cells in healthy people across ages (dated by TCRdb to 2013 to 2016). Libraries were built with 5' RACE. TCRdb shows the sequencer as Illumina HiSeq 2500. A second PCR of 7 to 11 cycles was run with a J-beta primer mix and a sample-barcoded 5' primer. Starting from the raw public reads, TCRdb applied fastp trimming at Q25, assembled clones with MiXCR and retained in-frame beta chains. Rows with a matching CDR3 protein are joined into one entry that keeps the most common DNA and genes. Present in this sample are about 1.6 million distinct CDR3 sequences, 34% of which were seen just once. About 10% of the sample is held by the ten biggest clonotypes. Input material: blood. The source of these receptors is a woman aged 25 to 39 in good health.

The rearrangement uses TRBV2 and TRBJ2-7; D is unresolved. Deletions cut 5 bases from V and 0 bases from J, with 11 bases between. The CDR3 contains 14 residues. The V gene's germline CDR1 is SNHLY and CDR2 FYNNEI. In DNA, the CDR3 is TGTGCCAGCAGTTCGCAACAGAGCTCCTACGAGCAGTACTTC. It codes for CASSSQQSSYEQYF.

This clonotype was observed a handful of times. CDR3 DNA sequence: TGTGCCAGCTCACCACAGCCAGTCTCCTACGAGCAGTACTTC. Its translation: CASSPQPVSYEQYF. The chain is built from TRBV18 and TRBJ2-7; D not certain. Trimming shortened V by 1 base and J by 0 bases, and 7 bases separated the two germline ends. CDR3 length: 14 amino acids. Germline V gene lookup returns CDR1 KGHSH and CDR2 LQKENI.

V gene TRBV5-1 combines with J gene TRBJ2-7; possible D gene TRBD2, 5 bases. The V end was cut by 0 bases, the J end by 1 base, with 14 bases between. The germline CDR1 and CDR2 sequences are SGHRS and YFSETQ. The CDR3 length is 16 residues. The CDR3 loop reads CASSLEGRGVSYEQYF. The CDR3 DNA follows: TGCGCCAGCAGCTTGGAGGGTCGGGGAGTATCCTACGAGCAGTACTTC.

The rearrangement joins TRBV5-1 to TRBJ2-5; D possibly corresponds to TRBD2 (6 bases). The DNA end is more similar to TRBJ2-7, so the J call may be wrong. Germline V gene data show CDR1 as SGHRS and CDR2 as YFSETQ. This CDR3 has 15 residues. Here the CDR3 DNA reads TGCGCCAGCAGATCGCGGCGGGGTCCCTCCTACGAGCAGTACTTC. Residues: CASRSRRGPSYEQYF.

This clonotype was picked up many times. The junction differs from germline at one of its ends, possibly a read error. The genes are TRBV5-1 and TRBJ2-1, with D uncertain. From germline, CDR1 is SGHRS and CDR2 YFSETQ. The CDR3 spans 11 residues. CDR3 sequence: CASSFHNEQFF. The CDR3 bases are TGTGCCAGCAGTTTCCACAATGAGCAGTTCTTC.

The chain is built from TRBV20-1 and TRBJ2-3; 9 bases fit TRBD1. Germline CDR1 is DFQATT and CDR2 is SNEGSKA (reference sequence). This CDR3 has 16 residues. Trimming cost V 0 bases and J 3 bases; bases outside gene matches: 7. CDR3 sequence reads: CSARDFQTGGTDTQYF. The CDR3 DNA reads TGCAGTGCTAGAGATTTCCAGACAGGGGGTACAGATACGCAGTATTTT.

With regard to this clonotype: At one end the junction does not follow the germline gene, possibly because of a read error. The CDR3 nucleotides are TGCAGGGCTAGAGTTCTCGGGGTTGGCTACACCTTC. Its protein is CRARVLGVGYTF. The chain couples TRBV20-1 to TRBJ1-2; D is ambiguous. In germline, CDR1 is DFQATT, CDR2 SNEGSKA (reference sequence). The CDR3 consists of 12 residues.

The CDR3 region is CASARSDDYGYTF. In DNA, the CDR3 is TGTGCCAGCGCGAGGAGCGACGACTATGGCTACACCTTC. V usage is TRBV6-6 and J usage is TRBJ1-2; D is ambiguous. CDR3 size: 13 residues. With 8 bases removed from V and 3 bases from J, the gap between germline ends came to 13 bases. Looked up from germline, CDR1 is MNHNY and CDR2 is SVGAGI (reference sequence).

The sample holds a few counts of this clonotype. V is TRBV27 and J is TRBJ2-5; a weak D match, TRBD2 (6 bases). This CDR3 region has 14 residues. The germline gives CDR1 MNHEY, CDR2 SMNVEV (reference sequence). Trimming pared 6 bases from V and 3 bases from J, leaving 14 bases between. CDR3 nucleotide sequence: TGTGCCAGCAGGAGCCGGGACTTTGAAGAGACCCAGTACTTC. This codes for CASRSRDFEETQYF.

This clonotype was seen more than once but under ten times. The V call is TRBV7-2, the J call TRBJ1-2; TRBD1 might be the D (6 bases). The length of the CDR3 is 14 residues. Germline CDR1 is SGHTA and CDR2 is FQGNSA. V shed 10 bases and J shed 3 bases, with 18 bases lying between them. CDR3 residues: CAIPLPGHYYGYTF. DNA for the CDR3: TGTGCCATCCCGCTGCCGGGACACTACTATGGCTACACCTTC.

Concerning this clonotype itself: At one boundary the junction diverges from the germline segment, which might be a read error. The chain uses TRBV3-1 and TRBJ2-2; 8 bases fit TRBD2. This CDR3 region has 16 residues. CDR1 is LGHDT, CDR2 YNNKEL, per germline (reference sequence). The CDR3 DNA reads TGTGTCAGCACGGGGTCTGGACTAGCCTCTAACGGGGAGCTGTTTTTT. Its protein product is CVSTGSGLASNGELFF.

The sample holds a few counts of this clonotype. The chain recombines TRBV12-3 or TRBV12-4 with TRBJ2-1; a possible D gene is TRBD2 (6 bases). The V gene lost 8 bases and the J gene lost 0 bases, with 11 bases spanning the gap. This CDR3 is 14 amino acids long. The CDR3 sequence is CASDGRSSYNEQFF. The CDR3 DNA sequence: TGTGCCAGCGACGGGAGAAGCTCCTACAATGAGCAGTTCTTC.

The rearrangement uses TRBV2 and TRBJ2-3; D call uncertain. CDR3 length: 12 amino acids. V was cut by 9 bases and J by 2 bases, with 9 bases left in between. CDR1 is SNHLY and CDR2 is FYNNEI in the germline V gene. The CDR3 reads CASCGATDTQYF. CDR3 sequence (DNA): TGTGCCAGTTGCGGCGCCACAGATACGCAGTATTTT.

The gene calls are TRBV25-1 and TRBJ2-3; weak D call: TRBD2 (6 bases). The V gene's germline CDR1 is MGHDK and CDR2 SYGVNS. The CDR3 loop spans 15 amino acids. V was shortened by 5 bases and J by 3 bases, with 15 bases between the two germline ends. The CDR3 DNA follows: TGTGCCAGCAGTTCCCGGGAGATGGGGACAGATACGCAGTATTTT. This translates into CASSSREMGTDTQYF.

V and J are TRBV2 and TRBJ2-7; 9 nucleotides match TRBD1. CDR1 is SNHLY, CDR2 FYNNEI, per germline. The junction had 6 bases not matched to a gene; V was cut back by 7 bases and J by 2 bases. The CDR3 extends over 14 amino acids. This CDR3 is CASNPTGGAYEQYF. Here the CDR3 DNA reads TGTGCCAGCAATCCGACAGGGGGTGCCTACGAGCAGTACTTC. The entire variable domain, with the rest obtained from reference TRBV2 and TRBJ2-7, is as follows: EPEVTQTPSHQVTQMGQEVILRCVPISNHLYFYWYRQILGQKVEFLVSFYNNEISEKSEIFDDQFSVERPDGSNFTLKIRSTKLEDSAMYFCASNPTGGAYEQYFGPGTRLTVT.

V usage is TRBV6-1 and J usage is TRBJ2-5; 9 bases fit TRBD2. V trimming: 2 bases; J trimming: 9 bases; junction bases outside the gene matches: 10. Germline CDR1 and CDR2: MNHNS and SASEGT. This CDR3 contains 15 residues. CDR3 coding DNA: TGTGCCAGCAGTGAATCGGCGGGGGGGAAAATGGCCCAGTACTTC. Its translation is CASSESAGGKMAQYF.

V usage is TRBV20-1 and J usage is TRBJ2-5; the D gene could be TRBD1 or TRBD2 (6 bases each). This CDR3 contains 15 residues. With 3 bases removed from V and 4 bases from J, the gap between germline ends came to 18 bases. Germline loops: CDR1 DFQATT, CDR2 SNEGSKA (reference sequence). The CDR3: CSARTGALGGETQYF. The CDR3 DNA is TGCAGTGCTAGGACGGGGGCCCTGGGGGGAGAGACCCAGTACTTC.

This chain uses TRBV6-1 with TRBJ2-5, with a tentative D call TRBD2 (5 bases). Trimming stripped 3 bases from V and 4 bases from J, with 15 bases between. CDR1 is MNHNS and CDR2 is SASEGT in the germline V gene. The length of the CDR3 is 15 residues. The CDR3 protein is CASSDIIDYPETQYF. DNA for the CDR3: TGTGCCAGCAGTGATATTATCGACTACCCAGAGACCCAGTACTTC.

This clonotype occurred a few times. CDR3 amino acids: CASSSRQTDTQYF. The CDR3 bases are TGTGCCAGCAGCTCCCGACAGACAGATACGCAGTATTTT. The chain combines TRBV5-6 with TRBJ2-3; tentative D call: TRBD1 (5 bases). Trimming left V 3 bases short and J 3 bases short, with 8 bases between. There are 13 residues in the CDR3. CDR1 is SGHDT, CDR2 YYEEEE, per germline.

The rearrangement joins TRBV28 to TRBJ1-1, with TRBD1 matching 7 bases. With V trimmed by 8 bases and J by 2 bases, 14 bases remained unmatched. This CDR3 spans 16 amino acids. Germline V gene sequence: CDR1 MDHEN, CDR2 SYDVKM. CDR3 protein: CASGSTRQGANTEAFF. CDR3 nucleotides: TGTGCCAGCGGTTCGACCAGACAGGGCGCCAACACTGAAGCTTTCTTT.

The sample holds a few counts of this clonotype. The genes are TRBV5-1 and TRBJ2-1, with D uncertain. There are 14 residues in the CDR3. The germline V gene encodes CDR1 SGHRS and CDR2 YFSETQ. The V gene lost 0 bases and the J gene lost 8 bases, with 12 bases spanning the gap. The CDR3: CASSLVQAADEQFF. CDR3 nucleotides: TGCGCCAGCAGCTTGGTCCAGGCGGCAGATGAGCAGTTCTTC.

The chain combines TRBV27 with TRBJ2-7, with TRBD2 matching 13 bases. Unmatched junction bases numbered 9, after V lost 1 base and J lost 0 bases. The CDR3 has 19 amino acids. In germline, CDR1 is MNHEY, CDR2 SMNVEV (reference sequence). CDR3 in DNA: TGTGCCAGCAGTTTATTGTCCACTGGGACTAGCGGGACCTCCTACGAGCAGTACTTC. It codes for CASSLLSTGTSGTSYEQYF.

This clonotype has more than one count but fewer than ten. V is TRBV7-9 and J is TRBJ2-1; 8 bases align to TRBD2. Germline V gives CDR1 SEHNR, CDR2 FQNEAQ (reference sequence). This CDR3 has 14 amino acids. Unmatched junction bases numbered 11, after V lost 6 bases and J lost 10 bases. CDR3 in amino acids: CASRPGTSPPEQFF. DNA for the CDR3: TGTGCCAGCAGACCCGGGACTAGTCCGCCCGAGCAGTTCTTC.

This clonotype was found a few times. The chain uses TRBV20-1 and TRBJ2-3; 10 bases are a match to TRBD2. With 3 bases clipped from V and 2 bases from J, the junction kept 5 bases outside the gene matches. Germline loops: CDR1 DFQATT, CDR2 SNEGSKA (reference sequence). This CDR3 region has 15 residues. The CDR3 nucleotides are TGCAGTGCTAGCCTAGCGGGGGCCCTCACAGATACGCAGTATTTT. The encoded protein is CSASLAGALTDTQYF.

The chain links TRBV20-1 to TRBJ1-5; D perhaps matches TRBD1 (5 bases). The CDR3 sequence is 11 residues long. CDR1 and CDR2 (germline): DFQATT, SNEGSKA (reference sequence). V gave up 3 bases and J gave up 9 bases, with 9 bases separating them. CDR3 DNA: TGCAGTGCTAGCCCAGGGAGGCCCCAGCATTTT. It encodes CSASPGRPQHF.

The chain joins TRBV28 to TRBJ2-3, with a weak D call TRBD2 (6 bases). V gave up 3 bases and J gave up 7 bases, with 14 bases separating them. Germline V gives CDR1 MDHEN, CDR2 SYDVKM. The CDR3 is 14 amino acids. The CDR3 nucleotides read TGTGCCAGCAGTTTGGGGGAGGCCGCAAATACGCAGTATTTT. Protein product: CASSLGEAANTQYF.

This clonotype showed up just a few times. The chain is built from TRBV5-1 and TRBJ2-1; a possible D gene is TRBD2 (5 bases). The V and J ends lost 3 bases and 4 bases respectively, with 14 bases between them. The V gene's germline CDR1 is SGHRS and CDR2 YFSETQ. The CDR3 contains 15 residues. The DNA of the CDR3 is TGCGCCAGCAGCTCCTACGGGGTTAGGTACAATGAGCAGTTCTTC. This codes for CASSSYGVRYNEQFF. Using reference TRBV5-1 and TRBJ2-1 for the parts outside the CDR3, the full variable domain is KAGVTQTPRYLIKTRGQQVTLSCSPISGHRSVSWYQQTPGQGLQFLFEYFSETQRNKGNFPGRFSGRQFSNSRSEMNVSTLELGDSALYLCASSSYGVRYNEQFFGPGTRLTVL.

The rearrangement uses TRBV11-2 and TRBJ2-1; 8 bases map to TRBD2. Germline trimming cut 2 bases from V and 13 bases from J; bases unmatched to any gene: 34. CDR3 length equals 22 residues. Looked up from germline, CDR1 is SGHAT and CDR2 is FQNNGV. The CDR3 region has the DNA TGTGCCAGCAGCTTATTCGCGAAGGGGGTGGGGTCGGGACTAGACCCAGGAAAGACCCAGTTCTTC. Translation gives CASSLFAKGVGSGLDPGKTQFF.

This chain's CDR3 is CASARGGYNEQFF. CDR3 nucleotide sequence: TGTGCCAGCGCCCGCGGGGGATACAATGAGCAGTTCTTC. V and J are TRBV6-5 and TRBJ2-1; 7 bases line up with TRBD2. The junction had 5 bases not matched to a gene; V was cut back by 8 bases and J by 4 bases. Per germline, CDR1 MNHEY and CDR2 SVGAGI. The CDR3 is made up of 13 amino acids.

The chain joins TRBV27 to TRBJ2-3; 11 bases are shared with TRBD2. Losses at the gene ends were 5 bases for V and 2 bases for J; bases not matched to a gene: 6. The CDR3 is 16 amino acids. The germline gives CDR1 MNHEY, CDR2 SMNVEV (reference sequence). As DNA, the CDR3 is TGTGCCAGCAGTCAACTAGCGGGAGTACCCACAGATACGCAGTATTTT. Translation gives CASSQLAGVPTDTQYF.